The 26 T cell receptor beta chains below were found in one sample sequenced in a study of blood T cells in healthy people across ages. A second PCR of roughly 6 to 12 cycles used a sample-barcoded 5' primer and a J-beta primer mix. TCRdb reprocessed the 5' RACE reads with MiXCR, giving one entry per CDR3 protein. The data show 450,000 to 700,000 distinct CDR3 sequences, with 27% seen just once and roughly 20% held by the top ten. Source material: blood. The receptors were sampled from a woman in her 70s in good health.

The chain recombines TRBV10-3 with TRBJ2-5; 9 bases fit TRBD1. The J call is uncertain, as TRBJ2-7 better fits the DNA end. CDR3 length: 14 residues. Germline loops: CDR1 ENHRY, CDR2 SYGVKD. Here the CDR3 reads CAISRRDREGEQYF. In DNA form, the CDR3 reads TGTGCCATCAGTCGCCGGGACAGGGAGGGCGAGCAGTACTTC.

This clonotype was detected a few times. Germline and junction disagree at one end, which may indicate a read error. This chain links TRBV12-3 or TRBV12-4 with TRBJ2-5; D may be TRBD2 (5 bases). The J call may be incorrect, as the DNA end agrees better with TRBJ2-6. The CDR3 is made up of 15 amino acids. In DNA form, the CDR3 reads TGTACCAGCAGTCCAGAAACGGGGGGGGCCAACGTCCTGACTTTC. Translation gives CTSSPETGGANVLTF.

DNA for the CDR3: TGCAGTGCTAGCCCCTACTACTCAACCAATGAGCAGTTCTTC. This translates into CSASPYYSTNEQFF. The chain has TRBV20-1 and TRBJ2-1; D is ambiguous. V gave up 3 bases and J gave up 6 bases, with 15 bases separating them. The germline V gene encodes CDR1 DFQATT and CDR2 SNEGSKA (reference sequence). CDR3 length: 14 residues.

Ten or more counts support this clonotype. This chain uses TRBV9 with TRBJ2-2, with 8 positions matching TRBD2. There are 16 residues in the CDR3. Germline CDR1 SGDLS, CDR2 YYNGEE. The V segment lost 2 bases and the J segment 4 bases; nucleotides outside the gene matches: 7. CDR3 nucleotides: TGTGCCAGCAGCGTCACTGGGCGGGGGGCCACCGGGGAGCTGTTTTTT. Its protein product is CASSVTGRGATGELFF.

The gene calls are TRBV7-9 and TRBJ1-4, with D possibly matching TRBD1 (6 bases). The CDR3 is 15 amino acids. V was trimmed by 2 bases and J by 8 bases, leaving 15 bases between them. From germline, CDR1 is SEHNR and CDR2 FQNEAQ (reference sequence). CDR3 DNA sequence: TGTGCCAGCAGCTTAACACAGGGAAAAGGGGAAAAACTGTTTTTT. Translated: CASSLTQGKGEKLFF.

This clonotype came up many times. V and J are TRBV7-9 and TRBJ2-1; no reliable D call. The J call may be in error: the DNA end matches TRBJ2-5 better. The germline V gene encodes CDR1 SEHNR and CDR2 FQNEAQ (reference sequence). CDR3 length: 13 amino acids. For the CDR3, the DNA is TGTGCCAGCAGTCAAACTGGGCTGGGGACCCAGTACTTC. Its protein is CASSQTGLGTQYF.

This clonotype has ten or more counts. CDR3 residues: CASSGRAFATNEKLFF. CDR3 sequence (DNA): TGTGCCTCATCGGGACGGGCGTTTGCAACTAATGAAAAACTGTTTTTT. The V gene is TRBV19, the J gene TRBJ1-4; D might be TRBD1 (5 bases). V was clipped by 11 bases and J by 0 bases, with 19 bases between them. Germline CDR1 and CDR2: LNHDA and SQIVND (reference sequence). This CDR3 has 16 residues.

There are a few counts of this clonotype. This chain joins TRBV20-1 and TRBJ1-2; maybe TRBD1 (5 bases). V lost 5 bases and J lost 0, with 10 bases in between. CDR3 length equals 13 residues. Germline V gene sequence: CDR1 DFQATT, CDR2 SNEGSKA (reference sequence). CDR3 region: CSASDKSNYGYTF. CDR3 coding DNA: TGCAGTGCTTCGGACAAATCTAACTATGGCTACACCTTC.

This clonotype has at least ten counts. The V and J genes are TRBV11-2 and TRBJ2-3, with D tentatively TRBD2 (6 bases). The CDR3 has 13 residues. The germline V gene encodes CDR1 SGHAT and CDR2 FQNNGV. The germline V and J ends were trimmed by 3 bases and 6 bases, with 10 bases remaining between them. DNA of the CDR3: TGTGCCAGCAGCTTTGGGGGGTTGGATACGCAGTATTTT. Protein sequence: CASSFGGLDTQYF.

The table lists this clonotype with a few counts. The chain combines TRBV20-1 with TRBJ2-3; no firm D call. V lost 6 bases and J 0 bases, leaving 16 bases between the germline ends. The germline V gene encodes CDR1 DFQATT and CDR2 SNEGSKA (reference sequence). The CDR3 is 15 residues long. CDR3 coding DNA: TGCAGTGCCCTACGGCCATTCACCAGCACAGATACGCAGTATTTT. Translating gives CSALRPFTSTDTQYF.

CDR3 protein: CASSQSQGWTSGELFF. CDR3 sequence (DNA): TGTGCCAGCAGCCAGTCGCAGGGCTGGACGTCCGGGGAGCTGTTTTTT. The chain combines TRBV9 with TRBJ2-2; D is perhaps TRBD1 (5 bases). The CDR3 is 16 amino acids. The ends were cut back, 4 bases at V and 6 bases at J, with 19 bases in the middle. Germline CDR1 reads SGDLS; CDR2 reads YYNGEE.

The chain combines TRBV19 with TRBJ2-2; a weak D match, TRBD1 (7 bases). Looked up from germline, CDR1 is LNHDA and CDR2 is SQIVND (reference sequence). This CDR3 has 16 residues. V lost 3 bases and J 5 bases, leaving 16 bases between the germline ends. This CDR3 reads CASSMSGSGGTGELFF. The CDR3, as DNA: TGTGCCAGTAGTATGTCGGGGTCAGGGGGGACCGGGGAGCTGTTTTTT.

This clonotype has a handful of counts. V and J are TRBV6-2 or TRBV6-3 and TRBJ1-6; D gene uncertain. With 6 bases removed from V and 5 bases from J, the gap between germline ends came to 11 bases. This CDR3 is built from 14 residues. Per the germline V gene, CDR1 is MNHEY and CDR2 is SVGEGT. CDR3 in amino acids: CASSRRENNSPLHF. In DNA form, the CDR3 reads TGTGCCAGCAGCCGCCGGGAAAATAATTCACCCCTCCACTTT.

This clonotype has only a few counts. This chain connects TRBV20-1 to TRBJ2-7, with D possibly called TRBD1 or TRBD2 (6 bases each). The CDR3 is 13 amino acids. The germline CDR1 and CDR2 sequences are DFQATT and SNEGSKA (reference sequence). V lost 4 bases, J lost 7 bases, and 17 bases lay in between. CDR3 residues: CSATGEAAREQYF. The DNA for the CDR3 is TGCAGTGCTACAGGGGAGGCGGCAAGGGAGCAGTACTTC.

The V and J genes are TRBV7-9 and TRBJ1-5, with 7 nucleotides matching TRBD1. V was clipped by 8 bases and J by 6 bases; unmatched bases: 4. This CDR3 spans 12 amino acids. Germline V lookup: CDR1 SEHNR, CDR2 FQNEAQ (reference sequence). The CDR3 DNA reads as TGTGCCAGCGGGACAGACAGTCAGCCCCAGCATTTT. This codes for CASGTDSQPQHF.

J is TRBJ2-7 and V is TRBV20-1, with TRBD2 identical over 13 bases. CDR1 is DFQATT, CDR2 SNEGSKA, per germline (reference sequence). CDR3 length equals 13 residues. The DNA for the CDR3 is TGCAGCCCCAAAGGGACTAGCGGGGTCGAGCAGTACTTC. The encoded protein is CSPKGTSGVEQYF.

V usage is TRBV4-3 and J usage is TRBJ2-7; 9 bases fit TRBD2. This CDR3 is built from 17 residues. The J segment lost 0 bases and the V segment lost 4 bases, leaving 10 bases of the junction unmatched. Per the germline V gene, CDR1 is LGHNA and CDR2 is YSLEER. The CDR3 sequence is CASSRELAGASSYEQYF. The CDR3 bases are TGCGCCAGCAGCCGTGAGTTAGCGGGGGCAAGCTCCTACGAGCAGTACTTC.

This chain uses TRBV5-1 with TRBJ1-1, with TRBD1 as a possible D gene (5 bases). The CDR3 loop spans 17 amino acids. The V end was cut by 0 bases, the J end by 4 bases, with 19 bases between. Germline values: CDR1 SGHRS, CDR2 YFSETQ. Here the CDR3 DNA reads TGCGCCAGCAGCTTGGCGGTGTATCCGGGGACGAGCACTGAAGCTTTCTTT. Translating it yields CASSLAVYPGTSTEAFF.

The CDR3 region has the DNA TGTGCCAGCAGCTTTTATCCAGGCAGGCTGGGGGAGACCCAGTACTTC. Translation: CASSFYPGRLGETQYF. The chain carries TRBV7-2 and TRBJ2-5, with no clear D. V was cut by 3 bases and J by 5 bases, with 19 bases left in between. The CDR3 spans 16 residues. Germline CDR1 is SGHTA and CDR2 is FQGNSA. Using reference TRBV7-2 and TRBJ2-5 for the parts outside the CDR3, the full variable domain is GAGVSQSPSNKVTEKGKDVELRCDPISGHTALYWYRQSLGQGLEFLIYFQGNSAPDKSGLPSDRFSAERTGGSVSTLTIQRTQQEDSAVYLCASSFYPGRLGETQYFGPGTRLLVL.

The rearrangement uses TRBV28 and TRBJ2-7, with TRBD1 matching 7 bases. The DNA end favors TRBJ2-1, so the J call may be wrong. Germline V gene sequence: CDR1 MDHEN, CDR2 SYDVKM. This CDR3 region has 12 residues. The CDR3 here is CASRFDRDEQFF. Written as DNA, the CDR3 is TGTGCCAGCAGGTTCGACAGGGATGAGCAGTTCTTC.

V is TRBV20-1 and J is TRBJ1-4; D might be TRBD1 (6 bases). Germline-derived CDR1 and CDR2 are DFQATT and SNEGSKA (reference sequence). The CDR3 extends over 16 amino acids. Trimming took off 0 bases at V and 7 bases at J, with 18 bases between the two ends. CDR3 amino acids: CSARDQGRGAGEKLFF. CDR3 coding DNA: TGCAGTGCTAGAGATCAGGGGCGAGGGGCCGGTGAAAAACTGTTTTTT.

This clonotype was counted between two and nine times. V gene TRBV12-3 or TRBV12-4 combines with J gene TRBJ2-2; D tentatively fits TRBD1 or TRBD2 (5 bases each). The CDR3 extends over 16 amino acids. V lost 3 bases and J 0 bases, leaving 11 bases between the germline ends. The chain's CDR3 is CASSFFGTSNTGELFF. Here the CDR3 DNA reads TGTGCCAGCAGTTTCTTTGGGACGTCGAACACCGGGGAGCTGTTTTTT.

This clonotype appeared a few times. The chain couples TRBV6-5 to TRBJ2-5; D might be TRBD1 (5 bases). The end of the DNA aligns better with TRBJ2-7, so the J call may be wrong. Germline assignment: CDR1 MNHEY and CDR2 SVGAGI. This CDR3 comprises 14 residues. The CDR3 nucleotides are TGTGCCAGCAGTCGACAGAAAACATCGGACGAGCAGTACTTC. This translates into CASSRQKTSDEQYF.

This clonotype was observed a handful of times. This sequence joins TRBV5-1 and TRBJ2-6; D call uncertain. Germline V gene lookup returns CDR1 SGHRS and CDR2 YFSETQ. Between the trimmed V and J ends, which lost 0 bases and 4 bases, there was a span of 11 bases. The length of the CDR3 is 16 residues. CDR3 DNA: TGCGCCAGCAGCTTGGCCCCCCTCGGCGGGGCCAACGTCCTGACTTTC. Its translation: CASSLAPLGGANVLTF.

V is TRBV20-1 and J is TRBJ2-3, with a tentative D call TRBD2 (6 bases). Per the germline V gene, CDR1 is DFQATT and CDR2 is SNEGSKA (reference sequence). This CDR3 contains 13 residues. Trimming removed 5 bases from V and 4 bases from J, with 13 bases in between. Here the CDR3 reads CSAGLGGADTQYF. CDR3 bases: TGCAGTGCTGGCCTAGGAGGGGCAGATACGCAGTATTTT.

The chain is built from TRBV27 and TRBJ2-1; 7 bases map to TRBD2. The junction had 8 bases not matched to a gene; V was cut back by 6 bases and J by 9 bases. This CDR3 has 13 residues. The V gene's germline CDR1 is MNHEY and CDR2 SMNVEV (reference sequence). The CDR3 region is CASSAGDRGEQFF. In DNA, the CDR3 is TGTGCCAGCAGCGCGGGGGATCGGGGTGAGCAGTTCTTC.